The clone carrying this T cell receptor (beta chain) was picked up a small number of times. Antigen: not known. The data are from a study of response to subunit inactivated influenza vaccine. CDR1 is SNHLY and CDR2 is FYNNEI in the germline V gene. Unmatched junction bases numbered 3, after V lost 7 bases and J lost 4 bases. The CDR3 extends over 13 amino acids. Broader study findings: Authors suggested each seasonal influenza vaccination recruits few new T cells.

TCRdb recomputed calls from the RT-PCR reads with MiXCR, one row per CDR3 protein. The sample holds approximately 520,000 distinct CDR3 sequences, about 15% seen once. The rearrangement uses TRBV2 and TRBJ2-3; 9 bases are a match to TRBD2. This TCR was sampled from a man aged 50 to 69 who received an inactivated influenza vaccine. The sample consisted of CD4+ T cells sorted from PBMCs, taken around 2 years after vaccination. CDR3 DNA: TGTGCCAGCACCTGGACTAGCGCAGATACGCAGTATTTT. Amino acids: CASTWTSADTQYF.